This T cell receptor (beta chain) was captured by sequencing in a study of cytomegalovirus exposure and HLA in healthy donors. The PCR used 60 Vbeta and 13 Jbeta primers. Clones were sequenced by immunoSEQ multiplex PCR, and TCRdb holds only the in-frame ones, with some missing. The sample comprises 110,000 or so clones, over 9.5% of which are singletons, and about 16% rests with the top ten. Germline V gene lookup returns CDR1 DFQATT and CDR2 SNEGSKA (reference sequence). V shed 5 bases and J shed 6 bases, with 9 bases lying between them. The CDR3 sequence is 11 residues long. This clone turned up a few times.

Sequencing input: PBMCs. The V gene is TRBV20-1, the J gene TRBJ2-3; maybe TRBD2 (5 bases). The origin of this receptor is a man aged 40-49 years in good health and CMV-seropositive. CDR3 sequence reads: CSARGFDTQYF. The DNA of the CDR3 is TGCAGTGCTCGGGGTTTCGATACGCAGTATTTT.